The sample holds many counts of the clone carrying this T cell receptor (beta chain). Amplified TCR beta CDR3 regions were obtained using RNA transcripts as template. Investigators did first-round RT-PCR with HTBI primers, then second-round multiplex PCR. TCRdb used MiXCR to reprocess the multiplex PCR reads, holding one entry per CDR3 protein. The sample lists 350,000 to 450,000 distinct CDR3 sequences; 21% were seen once. This specimen belongs to a study of Graves' ophthalmopathy and Graves' hyperthyroidism. The length of the CDR3 is 16 residues. From germline, CDR1 is KGHSH and CDR2 LQKENI. The V end was cut by 0 bases, the J end by 4 bases, with 15 bases between.

The chain links TRBV18 to TRBJ1-1; unclear D gene. Sequencing was performed on peripheral blood. This TCR was recovered from a woman aged 18-35 years with stable Graves' hyperthyroidism. DNA for the CDR3: TGTGCCAGCTCACCACCGAGAATCCTAGAGTTCACTGAAGCTTTCTTT. Translated: CASSPPRILEFTEAFF.